This T cell receptor (beta chain) emerged from a study of blood T cells in healthy people across ages. Overall study results and limits: Changes in expanded clonotypes were possibly confounded, as the CMV status of donors was unknown.

The length of the CDR3 is 14 residues. CDR1 SGHTA and CDR2 FQGNSA come from the germline V gene. Trimming stripped 5 bases from V and 2 bases from J, with 13 bases between. Points on this clonotype: The antigen is unknown.

A second PCR, run for about 6 to 11 cycles, used a sample-barcoded 5' primer plus a J-beta primer mix. TCRdb reprocessed the 5' RACE reads with MiXCR, giving one entry per CDR3 protein. The sample comprises about 580,000 distinct CDR3 sequences, 47% of which are singletons, and just under 25% rests with the top ten. The clonotype was recovered from a man older than 75 in good health. The material sequenced was blood. The chain links TRBV7-2 to TRBJ2-7; the D gene could be TRBD1 or TRBD2 (5 bases each). CDR3 in amino acids: CASSGPGTTYEQYF. CDR3 bases: TGTGCCAGCAGCGGGCCCGGGACCACCTACGAGCAGTACTTC.